This TCR beta chain was obtained from a study of CD8 T cells in ankylosing spondylitis. Study-level results: Some of the motif variants had earlier been found in reactive arthritis patients' fluid and blood.

With respect to this clonotype: The antigen is undetermined.

The V end was cut by 0 bases, the J end by 6 bases, with 9 bases between. This CDR3 has 14 residues. Germline V gene lookup returns CDR1 SGDLS and CDR2 YYNGEE. TCRdb called the 5' RACE reads again in MiXCR, with one record for every CDR3 protein. The data show 25,000 to 35,000 distinct CDR3 sequences, nearly 5.5% seen once. Sequenced material: blood, either unsorted or a sorted T cell fraction (not recorded which). This TCR was sampled from a female donor with ankylosing spondylitis or in good health (not recorded which). The chain couples TRBV9 to TRBJ2-2; no firm D call. This CDR3 reads CASSVALTAGELFF. The CDR3 region has the DNA TGTGCCAGCAGCGTAGCCTTAACAGCCGGGGAGCTGTTTTTT.